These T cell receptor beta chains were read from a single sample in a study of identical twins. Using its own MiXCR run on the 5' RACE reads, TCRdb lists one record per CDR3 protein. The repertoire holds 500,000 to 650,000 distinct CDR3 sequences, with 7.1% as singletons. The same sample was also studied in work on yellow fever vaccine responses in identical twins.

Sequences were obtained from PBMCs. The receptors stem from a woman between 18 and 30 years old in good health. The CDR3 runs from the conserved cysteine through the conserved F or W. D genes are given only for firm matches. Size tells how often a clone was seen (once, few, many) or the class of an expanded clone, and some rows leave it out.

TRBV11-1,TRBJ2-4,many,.,CASSQGGIAKNIQYF,TGTGCCAGCAGCCAGGGGGGAATAGCCAAAAACATTCAGTACTTC
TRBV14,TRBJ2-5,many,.,CASSQDAGASGTQYF,TGTGCCAGCAGCCAAGATGCGGGGGCCTCGGGGACCCAGTACTTC
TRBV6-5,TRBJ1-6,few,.,CASSYTQRRSPLHF,TGTGCCAGCAGTTACACACAAAGGCGGTCACCCCTCCACTTT
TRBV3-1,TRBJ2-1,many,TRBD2,CASSPTSGGPNNEQFF,TGTGCCAGCAGCCCGACTAGCGGGGGGCCCAACAATGAGCAGTTCTTC
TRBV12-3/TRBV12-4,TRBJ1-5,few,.,CASPRLPQHF,TGTGCCAGCCCCCGGTTGCCCCAGCATTTT
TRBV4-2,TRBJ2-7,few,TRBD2,CASSAGGGSYEQYF,TGTGCCAGCAGCGCGGGAGGGGGGTCCTACGAGCAGTACTTC
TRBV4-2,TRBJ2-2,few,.,CASSQVAGWNTGELFF,TGTGCCAGCAGCCAAGTAGCCGGATGGAACACCGGGGAGCTGTTTTTT
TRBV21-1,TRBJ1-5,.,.,CASRGLRTDTQHF,TGTGCCAGCAGGGGACTTCGCACAGATACGCAGCATTTT
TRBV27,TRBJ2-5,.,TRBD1,CASSLSRDRQETQYF,TGTGCCAGCAGTTTATCCCGGGACAGACAAGAGACCCAGTACTTC
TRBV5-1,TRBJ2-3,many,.,CASSLEAGHTDTQYF,TGCGCCAGCAGCTTGGAAGCCGGCCACACAGATACGCAGTATTTT
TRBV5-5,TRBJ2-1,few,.,CASSKRRERYYNEQFF,TGTGCCAGCAGCAAACGCCGGGAGCGCTACTACAATGAGCAGTTCTTC
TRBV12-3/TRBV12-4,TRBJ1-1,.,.,CASRDNVGSEAFF,TGTGCCAGCAGGGACAATGTAGGCTCTGAAGCTTTCTTT
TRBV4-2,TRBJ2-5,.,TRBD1,CASSQDRTGQETQYF,TGTGCCAGCAGCCAAGACCGGACAGGGCAAGAGACCCAGTACTTC